These T cell receptor beta chains were read from a single sample in a study of spatial heterogeneity in lung cancer. TCRdb passed the 5' RACE reads through MiXCR, listing each CDR3 protein once. The table shows some 28,000 distinct CDR3 sequences, with about 8.1% occurring only once. Sequenced material: PBMCs, taken at surgery. The origin of the receptors is a female donor with early-stage non-small cell lung cancer. Each CDR3 is given with its conserved first and last residue. D genes are given only for firm matches. A row's size may be missing; if present it is once, few, many or a size class.

j_call d_call clone_size v_call cdr3_nt cdr3_aa
TRBJ1-2 TRBD1 medium-sized TRBV10-2 TGCGCCAGCAGTGGCACAGGGGGCGCCTATGGCTACACCTTC CASSGTGGAYGYTF
TRBJ1-2 NA many TRBV24-1 TGTGCCACCAGTGGTGTACTTGGTGGCTACACCTTC CATSGVLGGYTF
TRBJ2-3 TRBD2 many TRBV27 TGTGCCAGCAGTTTATCAGAGCGGGACACAGATACGCAGTATTTT CASSLSERDTDTQYF
TRBJ2-1 TRBD2 many TRBV19 TGTGCCAGTAGTATACAGCTAGCGGGAGGACGGAATGAGCAGTTCTTC CASSIQLAGGRNEQFF
TRBJ2-5 TRBD1 many TRBV18 TGTGCCAGCTCACCCCGGGACAGTCAAGAGACCCAGTACTTC CASSPRDSQETQYF
TRBJ1-5 NA many TRBV28 TGTGCCAGCACCACCGGCACGCGGCCCCAGCATTTT CASTTGTRPQHF
TRBJ2-1 NA NA TRBV12-3/TRBV12-4 TGTGCCAGCAGTTTGGGCAGGGGACCTTACAATGAGCAGTTCTTC CASSLGRGPYNEQFF
TRBJ2-3 TRBD1 many TRBV7-6 TGTGCCAGCAGCTTAGGAATTAGGGGGCGAGCAGATACGCAGTATTTT CASSLGIRGRADTQYF
TRBJ2-1 NA many TRBV7-7 TGTGCCAGCAGCTTAGGGCCGCACAATGAGCAGTTCTTC CASSLGPHNEQFF
TRBJ2-3 NA many TRBV12-5 TGTGCTAGTGGTGCTGAGCGCACAGATACGCAGTATTTT CASGAERTDTQYF
TRBJ1-1 NA many TRBV20-1 TGCAGTGCTAGTATGGCAGGGGCGAACACTGAAGCTTTCTTT CSASMAGANTEAFF
TRBJ2-1 TRBD2 few TRBV30 TGTGCCTGGAGTGTAATGAGCGGGGTACACAATGAGCAGTTCTTC CAWSVMSGVHNEQFF
TRBJ1-2 TRBD1 many TRBV7-2 TGTGCCAGCAGGATCGGCGGGACAGGGAACTATGGCTACACCTTC CASRIGGTGNYGYTF
TRBJ2-1 TRBD1 few TRBV10-3 TGTGCCATCAGCCGGGACAGCAATGAGCAGTTCTTC CAISRDSNEQFF
TRBJ1-1 NA NA TRBV29-1 TGCAGCGTACGGGACGGGACAAACACTGAAGCTTTCTTT CSVRDGTNTEAFF
TRBJ2-1 NA many TRBV27 TGTGCCAGCAGTTCAGTGTCCTACAATGAGCAGTTCTTC CASSSVSYNEQFF